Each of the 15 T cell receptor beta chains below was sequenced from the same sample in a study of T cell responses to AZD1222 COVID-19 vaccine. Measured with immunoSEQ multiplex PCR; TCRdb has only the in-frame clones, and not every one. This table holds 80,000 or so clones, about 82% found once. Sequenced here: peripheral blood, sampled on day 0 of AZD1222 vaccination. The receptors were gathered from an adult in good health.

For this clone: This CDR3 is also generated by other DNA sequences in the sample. CDR3 loop: CASSYERGGGTDTQYF. CDR3 DNA: TGTGCCAGCAGTTACGAGCGGGGGGGTGGCACAGATACGCAGTATTTT. The chain employs TRBV6-2 or TRBV6-3 and TRBJ2-3, with TRBD2 identical over 10 bases. This CDR3 is 16 amino acids long. Germline CDR1 and CDR2: MNHEY and SVGEGT. V dropped 2 bases and J dropped 1; count of bases not matched to a gene: 3.

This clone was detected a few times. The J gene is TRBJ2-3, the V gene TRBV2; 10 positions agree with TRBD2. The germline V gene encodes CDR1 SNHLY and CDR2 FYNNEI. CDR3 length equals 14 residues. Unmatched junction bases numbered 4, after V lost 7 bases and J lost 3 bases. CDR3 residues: CASTRTSGTDTQYF. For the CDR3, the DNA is TGTGCCAGCACCCGGACTAGCGGAACAGATACGCAGTATTTT.

CDR3 coding DNA: TGTGCCAGCAGCATCAGACAGGGCCATACGCAGTATTTT. Translated, it gives CASSIRQGHTQYF. The chain couples TRBV7-9 to TRBJ2-3, with 7 nucleotides matching TRBD1. Per germline, CDR1 SEHNR and CDR2 FQNEAQ (reference sequence). Unmatched junction bases numbered 6, after V lost 5 bases and J lost 7 bases. The CDR3 length is 13 residues.

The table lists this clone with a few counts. The chain's CDR3 is CASSPLGDRGSTEAFF. DNA of the CDR3: TGCGCCAGCAGCCCGCTCGGGGACAGGGGGAGCACTGAAGCTTTCTTT. This chain uses TRBV5-1 with TRBJ1-1, with TRBD1 identical over 11 bases. Per germline, CDR1 SGHRS and CDR2 YFSETQ. Trimming removed 4 bases from V and 4 bases from J; junction bases left unmatched: 9. The CDR3 runs 16 residues.

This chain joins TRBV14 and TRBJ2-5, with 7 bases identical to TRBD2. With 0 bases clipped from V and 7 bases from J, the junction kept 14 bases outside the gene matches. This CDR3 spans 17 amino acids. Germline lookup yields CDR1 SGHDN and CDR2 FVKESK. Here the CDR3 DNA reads TGTGCCAGCAGCCAAGAAGGTCGGGGAGGGCCTTGGGGGACCCAGTACTTC. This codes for CASSQEGRGGPWGTQYF.

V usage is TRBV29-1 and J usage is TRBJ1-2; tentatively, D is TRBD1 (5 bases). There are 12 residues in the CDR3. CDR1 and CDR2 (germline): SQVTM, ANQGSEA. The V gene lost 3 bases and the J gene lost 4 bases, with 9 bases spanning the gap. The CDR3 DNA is TGCAGCGTTGAGGCCCAGGGCTATGGCTACACCTTC. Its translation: CSVEAQGYGYTF.

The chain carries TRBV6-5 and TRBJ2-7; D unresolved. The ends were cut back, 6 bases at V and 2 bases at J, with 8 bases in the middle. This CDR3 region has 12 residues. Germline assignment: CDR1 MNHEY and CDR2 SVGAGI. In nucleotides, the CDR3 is TGTGCCAGCAGAAGGTGGGCCTACGAGCAGTACTTC. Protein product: CASRRWAYEQYF.

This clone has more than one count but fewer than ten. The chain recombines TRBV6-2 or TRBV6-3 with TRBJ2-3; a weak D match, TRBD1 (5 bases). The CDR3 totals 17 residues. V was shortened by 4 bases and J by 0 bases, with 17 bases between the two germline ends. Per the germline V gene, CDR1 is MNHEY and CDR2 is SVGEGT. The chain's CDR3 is CASSLDTSGGSTDTQYF. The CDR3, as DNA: TGTGCCAGCAGTTTGGACACCTCGGGCGGAAGCACAGATACGCAGTATTTT.

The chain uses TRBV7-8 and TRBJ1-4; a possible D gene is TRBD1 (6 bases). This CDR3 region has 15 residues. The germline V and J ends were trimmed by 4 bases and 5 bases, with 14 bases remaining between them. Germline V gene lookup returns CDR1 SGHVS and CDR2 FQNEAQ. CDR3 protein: CASSSTDSSNEKLFF. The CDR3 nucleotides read TGTGCCAGCAGCTCAACGGACAGCTCCAATGAAAAACTGTTTTTT.

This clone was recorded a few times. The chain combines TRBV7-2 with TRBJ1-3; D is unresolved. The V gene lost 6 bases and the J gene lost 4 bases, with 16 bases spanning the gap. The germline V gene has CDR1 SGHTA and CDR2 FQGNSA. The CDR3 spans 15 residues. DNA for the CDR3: TGTGCCAGCAGTCCGACCGGCCTGACGGGAAACACCATATATTTT. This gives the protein CASSPTGLTGNTIYF. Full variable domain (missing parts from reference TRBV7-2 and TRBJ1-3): GAGVSQSPSNKVTEKGKDVELRCDPISGHTALYWYRQSLGQGLEFLIYFQGNSAPDKSGLPSDRFSAERTGGSVSTLTIQRTQQEDSAVYLCASSPTGLTGNTIYFGEGSWLTVV.

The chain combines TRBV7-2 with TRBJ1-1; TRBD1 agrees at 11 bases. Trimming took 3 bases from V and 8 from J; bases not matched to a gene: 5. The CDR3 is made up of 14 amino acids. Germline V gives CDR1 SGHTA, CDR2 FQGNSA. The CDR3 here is CASSFRTGGGEAFF. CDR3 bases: TGTGCCAGCAGCTTTCGGACAGGGGGCGGGGAAGCTTTCTTT.

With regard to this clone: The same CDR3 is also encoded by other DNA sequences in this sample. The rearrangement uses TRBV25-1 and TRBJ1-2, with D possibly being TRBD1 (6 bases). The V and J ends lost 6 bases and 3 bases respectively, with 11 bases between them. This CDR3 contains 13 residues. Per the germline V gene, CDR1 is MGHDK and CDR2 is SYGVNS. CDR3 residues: CASRRGADYGYTF. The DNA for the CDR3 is TGTGCCAGCAGGCGGGGGGCGGACTATGGCTACACCTTC.

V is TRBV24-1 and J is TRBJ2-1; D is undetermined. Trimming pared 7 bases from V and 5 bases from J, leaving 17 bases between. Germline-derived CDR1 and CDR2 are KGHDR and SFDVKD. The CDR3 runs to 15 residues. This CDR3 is CATRGKHAVNNEQFF. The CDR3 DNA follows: TGTGCCACCAGGGGGAAGCATGCCGTTAACAATGAGCAGTTCTTC.

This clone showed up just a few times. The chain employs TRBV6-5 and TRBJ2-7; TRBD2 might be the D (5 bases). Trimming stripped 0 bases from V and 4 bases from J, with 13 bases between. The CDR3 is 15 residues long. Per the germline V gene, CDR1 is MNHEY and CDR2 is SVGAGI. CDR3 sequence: CASSYSTVPGYEQYF. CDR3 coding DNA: TGTGCCAGCAGTTACTCGACGGTACCGGGGTACGAGCAGTACTTC.

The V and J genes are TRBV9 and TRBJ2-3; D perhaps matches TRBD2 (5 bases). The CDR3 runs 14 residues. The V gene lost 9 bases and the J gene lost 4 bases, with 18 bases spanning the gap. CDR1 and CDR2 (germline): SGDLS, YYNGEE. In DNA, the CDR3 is TGTGCCACTTTCGAGGGCCGTACGTCAGATACGCAGTATTTT. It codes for CATFEGRTSDTQYF.